These T cell receptor beta chains were read from a single sample in a study of T cell repertoires in cytomegalovirus infection. TCRdb processed the reads anew with MiXCR; each CDR3 protein has one entry. The table lists 650,000 to 850,000 distinct CDR3 sequences, 29% of them singletons. Antigen specificity for these receptors is unknown. Source: cultured CD8+ T cells from PBMCs, taken from culture after CMV antigen stimulation. The receptors stem from a human donor in good health (CMV status not recorded). Some clones in this sample may be carry-over from other donors' samples. Both conserved end residues are part of each CDR3. The D gene is left open where the match is weak. Some rows have no size entry. The others give once, few or many, or a class for an expanded clone.

J gene,clone size,D gene,V gene,CDR3 protein,CDR3 DNA
TRBJ1-4,NA,TRBD1,TRBV18,CASSSPGTGEKLFF,TGTGCCAGCTCATCACCCGGGACAGGTGAAAAACTGTTTTTT
TRBJ2-7,NA,NA,TRBV12-3/TRBV12-4,CASSSQGFAYEQYF,TGTGCCAGCAGCTCACAGGGATTCGCCTACGAGCAGTACTTC
TRBJ2-1,few,NA,TRBV5-6,CASSLGHKQSSYNEQFF,TGTGCCAGCAGCTTGGGGCATAAACAGAGCTCCTACAATGAGCAGTTCTTC
TRBJ2-1,NA,NA,TRBV7-8,CASSLDWWGSGEQFF,TGTGCCAGCAGCTTAGATTGGTGGGGGTCGGGTGAGCAGTTCTTC
TRBJ1-1,NA,NA,TRBV7-8,CASSLPLQGTANTEAFF,TGTGCCAGCAGCTTGCCCCTACAGGGAACGGCGAACACTGAAGCTTTCTTT
TRBJ1-5,few,NA,TRBV19,CASSIDLGFGNQPQHF,TGTGCCAGTAGTATAGATCTGGGGTTCGGGAATCAGCCCCAGCATTTT
TRBJ2-5,NA,NA,TRBV12-3/TRBV12-4,CASTPLGLYEGTQYF,TGTGCCAGCACTCCTCTCGGACTATACGAGGGAACCCAGTACTTC
TRBJ1-1,NA,NA,TRBV12-3/TRBV12-4,CASSHPRGTEAFF,TGTGCCAGCAGTCACCCGAGGGGAACTGAAGCTTTCTTT
TRBJ2-5,few,TRBD1,TRBV7-6,CASSLEQPGQGKQETQYF,TGTGCCAGCAGCTTAGAACAACCGGGACAGGGTAAACAAGAGACCCAGTACTTC
TRBJ2-1,few,NA,TRBV6-1,CASKQGHTSEISGPEFF,TGTGCCAGCAAACAGGGCCATACTAGCGAGATAAGTGGACCAGAGTTCTTC
TRBJ2-1,few,TRBD1,TRBV15,CATSPHRGQGKNEQFF,TGTGCCACCAGCCCCCACCGGGGACAGGGGAAAAATGAGCAGTTCTTC
TRBJ2-2,many,NA,TRBV7-6,CASSSRDPNTGELFF,TGTGCCAGCAGCTCCAGGGACCCGAACACCGGGGAGCTGTTTTTT
TRBJ2-7,NA,TRBD2,TRBV12-3/TRBV12-4,CASSFQIPRGGTSGGYEQYF,TGTGCCAGCAGTTTCCAGATTCCCAGGGGCGGGACTAGCGGCGGCTACGAGCAGTACTTC
TRBJ1-5,NA,TRBD1,TRBV9,CASSPGQGRDQPQHF,TGTGCCAGCAGCCCGGGACAGGGGAGGGATCAGCCCCAGCATTTT
TRBJ1-5,NA,NA,TRBV6-6,CAISTARSNQPQHF,TGTGCCATTTCGACAGCGAGAAGCAATCAGCCCCAGCATTTT
TRBJ1-3,NA,TRBD1,TRBV6-6,CASSWTGSGNTIYF,TGTGCCAGCAGCTGGACAGGGTCTGGAAACACCATATATTTT
TRBJ1-1,few,TRBD1,TRBV29-1,CSVGTGYTEAFF,TGCAGCGTCGGGACAGGGTACACTGAAGCTTTCTTT
TRBJ1-5,many,NA,TRBV7-2,CASSLLPTGSNQPQHF,TGTGCCAGCAGCTTGCTACCCACGGGTTCCAATCAGCCCCAGCATTTT
TRBJ2-5,NA,NA,TRBV28,CASSPLGGSETQYF,TGTGCCAGCAGCCCCCTTGGGGGCAGTGAGACCCAGTACTTC
TRBJ1-1,NA,NA,TRBV3-1,CASSQAFSLNTEAFF,TGTGCCAGCAGCCAAGCCTTCAGCCTGAACACTGAAGCTTTCTTT
TRBJ1-5,NA,NA,TRBV5-6,CASSLRRDNQPQHF,TGTGCCAGCAGCTTGCGACGAGACAATCAGCCCCAGCATTTT
TRBJ2-5,many,NA,TRBV6-1,CASSEGELLQETQYF,TGTGCCAGCAGTGAAGGGGAACTTCTACAAGAGACCCAGTACTTC
TRBJ2-1,NA,TRBD1,TRBV7-6,CASSLASGTGGGNEQFF,TGTGCCAGCAGCTTAGCTTCCGGGACAGGAGGTGGCAATGAGCAGTTCTTC
TRBJ2-7,NA,NA,TRBV11-2,CASSFRQYLYEQYF,TGTGCCAGCAGCTTTAGACAGTACCTCTACGAGCAGTACTTC
TRBJ1-2,NA,NA,TRBV6-2/TRBV6-3,CASSPPLTGGYTF,TGTGCCAGCAGTCCTCCCCTGACGGGCGGCTACACCTTC
TRBJ1-4,few,NA,TRBV7-3,CASSPQGTNEKLFF,TGTGCCAGCAGCCCTCAGGGAACTAATGAAAAACTGTTTTTT
TRBJ1-2,once,NA,TRBV6-2/TRBV6-3,CASSRESNYGYTF,TGTGCCAGCTCGAGAGAGTCTAACTATGGCTACACCTTC
TRBJ2-3,many,TRBD1,TRBV9,CASRGTADTQYF,TGTGCCAGCAGGGGGACAGCAGATACGCAGTATTTT
TRBJ1-1,NA,NA,TRBV29-1,CSTGRGTEAFF,TGCAGCACCGGACGCGGCACTGAAGCTTTCTTT
TRBJ1-1,NA,NA,TRBV14,CASSQGGAIEAFF,TGTGCCAGCAGCCAAGGGGGAGCCATCGAAGCTTTCTTT
TRBJ2-1,few,NA,TRBV6-6,CASSPLYDEQFF,TGTGCCAGCAGTCCCCTGTATGACGAGCAGTTCTTC
TRBJ2-2,many,NA,TRBV7-8,CASSLVVQTNTGELFF,TGTGCCAGCAGCTTAGTGGTACAGACCAACACCGGGGAGCTGTTTTTT
TRBJ1-1,NA,NA,TRBV27,CASRSQGRNTEAFF,TGTGCCAGCAGGTCCCAGGGACGGAACACTGAAGCTTTCTTT